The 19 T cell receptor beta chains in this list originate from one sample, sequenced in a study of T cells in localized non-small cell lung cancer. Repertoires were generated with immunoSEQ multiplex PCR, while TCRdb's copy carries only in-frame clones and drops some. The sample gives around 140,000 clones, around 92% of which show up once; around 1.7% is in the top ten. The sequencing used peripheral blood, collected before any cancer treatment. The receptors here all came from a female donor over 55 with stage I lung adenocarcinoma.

The CDR3: CASSFKGFGGYTF. In DNA form, the CDR3 reads TGTGCCAGCAGTTTTAAAGGGTTCGGGGGCTACACCTTC. The J gene is TRBJ1-2, the V gene TRBV28; unclear D gene. There are 13 residues in the CDR3. Trimming took 3 bases from V and 8 from J, leaving 13 bases between them. CDR1 is MDHEN, CDR2 SYDVKM, per germline.

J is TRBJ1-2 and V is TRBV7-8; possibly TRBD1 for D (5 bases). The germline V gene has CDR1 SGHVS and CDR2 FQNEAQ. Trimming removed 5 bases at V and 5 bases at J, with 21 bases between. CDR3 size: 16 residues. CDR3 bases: TGTGCCAGCAGCCCCCTCGCGGGGGGTAGTCATTATGGCTACACCTTC. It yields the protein CASSPLAGGSHYGYTF.

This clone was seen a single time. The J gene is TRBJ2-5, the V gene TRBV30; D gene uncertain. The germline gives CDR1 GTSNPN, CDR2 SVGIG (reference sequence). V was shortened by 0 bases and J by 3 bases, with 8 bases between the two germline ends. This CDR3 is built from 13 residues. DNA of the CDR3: TGTGCCTGGAGTGTAACAGCAGAAGAGACCCAGTACTTC. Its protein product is CAWSVTAEETQYF. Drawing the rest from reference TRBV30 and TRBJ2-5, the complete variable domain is SQTIHQWPATLVQPVGSPLSLECTVEGTSNPNLYWYRQAAGRGLQLLFYSVGIGQISSEVPQNLSASRPQDRQFILSSKKLLLSDSGFYLCAWSVTAEETQYFGPGTRLLVL.

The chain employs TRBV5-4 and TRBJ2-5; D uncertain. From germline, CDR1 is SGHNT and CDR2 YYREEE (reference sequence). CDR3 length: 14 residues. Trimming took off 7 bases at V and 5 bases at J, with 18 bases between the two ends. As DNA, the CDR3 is TGTGCCAGCCGTAGTTTAGCTGATTTGGAGACCCAGTACTTC. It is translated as CASRSLADLETQYF.

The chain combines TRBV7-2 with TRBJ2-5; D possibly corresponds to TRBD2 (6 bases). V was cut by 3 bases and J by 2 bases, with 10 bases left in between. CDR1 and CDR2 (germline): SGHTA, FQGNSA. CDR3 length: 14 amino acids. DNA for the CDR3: TGTGCCAGCAGCTTGACTAGAAAACAAGAGACCCAGTACTTC. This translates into CASSLTRKQETQYF.

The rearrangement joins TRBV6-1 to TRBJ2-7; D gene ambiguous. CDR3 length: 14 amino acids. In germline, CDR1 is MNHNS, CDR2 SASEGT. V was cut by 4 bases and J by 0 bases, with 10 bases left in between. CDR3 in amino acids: CASSVGSRSYEQYF. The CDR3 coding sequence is TGTGCCAGCAGTGTTGGCAGCCGCTCCTACGAGCAGTACTTC.

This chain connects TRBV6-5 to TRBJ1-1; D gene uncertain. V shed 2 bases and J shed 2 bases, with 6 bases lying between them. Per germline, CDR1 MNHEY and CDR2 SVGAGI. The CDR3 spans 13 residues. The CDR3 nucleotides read TGTGCCAGCAGTTACCAGGAAAACACTGAAGCTTTCTTT. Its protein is CASSYQENTEAFF.

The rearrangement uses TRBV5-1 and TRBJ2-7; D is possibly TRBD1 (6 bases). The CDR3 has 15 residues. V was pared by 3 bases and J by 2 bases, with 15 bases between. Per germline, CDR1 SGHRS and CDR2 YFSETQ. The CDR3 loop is CASSSRGHSAYEQYF. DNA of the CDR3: TGCGCCAGCAGCTCCCGGGGACATTCGGCCTACGAGCAGTACTTC. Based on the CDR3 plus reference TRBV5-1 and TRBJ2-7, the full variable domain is KAGVTQTPRYLIKTRGQQVTLSCSPISGHRSVSWYQQTPGQGLQFLFEYFSETQRNKGNFPGRFSGRQFSNSRSEMNVSTLELGDSALYLCASSSRGHSAYEQYFGPGTRLTVT.

The chain's CDR3 is CASSLDRTGRETQYF. In DNA, the CDR3 is TGTGCCAGCAGCTTAGATAGGACAGGGAGGGAGACCCAGTACTTC. The genes are TRBV7-2 and TRBJ2-5; 8 nucleotides line up with TRBD1. The CDR3 has 15 amino acids. CDR1 is SGHTA, CDR2 FQGNSA, per germline. V was pared by 1 base and J by 5 bases, with 6 bases of the junction left unmatched.

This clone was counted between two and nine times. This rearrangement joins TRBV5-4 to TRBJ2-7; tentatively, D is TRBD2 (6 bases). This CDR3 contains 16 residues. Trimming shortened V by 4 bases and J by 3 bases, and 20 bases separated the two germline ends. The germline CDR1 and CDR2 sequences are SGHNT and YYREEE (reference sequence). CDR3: CASSLAGVAVNYEQYF. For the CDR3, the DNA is TGTGCCAGCAGCCTGGCCGGGGTAGCGGTAAACTACGAGCAGTACTTC.

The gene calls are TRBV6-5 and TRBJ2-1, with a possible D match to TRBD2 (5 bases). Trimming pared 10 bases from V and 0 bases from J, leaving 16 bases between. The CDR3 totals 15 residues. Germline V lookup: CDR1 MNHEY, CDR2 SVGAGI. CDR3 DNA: TGTGCCACCCGGGGAAACTCCATCTCCTACAATGAGCAGTTCTTC. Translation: CATRGNSISYNEQFF.

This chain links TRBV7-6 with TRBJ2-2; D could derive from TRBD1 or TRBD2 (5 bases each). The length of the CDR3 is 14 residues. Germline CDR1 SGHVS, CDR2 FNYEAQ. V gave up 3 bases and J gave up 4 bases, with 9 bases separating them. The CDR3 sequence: CASSFSGGTGELFF. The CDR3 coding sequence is TGTGCCAGCAGCTTTTCTGGGGGCACCGGGGAGCTGTTTTTT.

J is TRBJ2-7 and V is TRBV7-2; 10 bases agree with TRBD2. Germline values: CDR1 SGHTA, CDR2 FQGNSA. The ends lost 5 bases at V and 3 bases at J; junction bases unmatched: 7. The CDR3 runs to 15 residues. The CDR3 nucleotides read TGTGCCAGCAGCCCCTGGACTAGCGGATACTACGAGCAGTACTTC. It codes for CASSPWTSGYYEQYF.

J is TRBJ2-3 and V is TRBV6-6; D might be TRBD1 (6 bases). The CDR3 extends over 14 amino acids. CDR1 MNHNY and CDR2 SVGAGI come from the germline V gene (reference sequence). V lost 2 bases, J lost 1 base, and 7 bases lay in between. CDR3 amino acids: CASSYRTGTDTQYF. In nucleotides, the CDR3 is TGTGCCAGCAGTTACAGGACAGGCACAGATACGCAGTATTTT.

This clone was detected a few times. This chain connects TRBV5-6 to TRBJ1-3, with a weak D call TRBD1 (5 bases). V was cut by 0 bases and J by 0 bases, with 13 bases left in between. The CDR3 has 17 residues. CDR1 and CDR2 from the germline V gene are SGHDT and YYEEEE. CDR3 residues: CASSLVRGFSSGNTIYF. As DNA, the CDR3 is TGTGCCAGCAGCTTGGTTCGGGGGTTTAGCTCTGGAAACACCATATATTTT. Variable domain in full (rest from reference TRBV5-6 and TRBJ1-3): DAGVTQSPTHLIKTRGQQVTLRCSPKSGHDTVSWYQQALGQGPQFIFQYYEEEERQRGNFPDRFSGHQFPNYSSELNVNALLLGDSALYLCASSLVRGFSSGNTIYFGEGSWLTVV.

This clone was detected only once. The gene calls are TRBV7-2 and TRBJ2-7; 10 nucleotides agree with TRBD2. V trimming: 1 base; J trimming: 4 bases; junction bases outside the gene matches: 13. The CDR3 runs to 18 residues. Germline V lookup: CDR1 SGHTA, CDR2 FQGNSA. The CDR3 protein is CASSLVGRGGLARYEQYF. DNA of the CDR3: TGTGCCAGCAGCTTAGTCGGAAGGGGGGGACTAGCGCGTTACGAGCAGTACTTC.

CDR3 DNA: TGTGCCAGCAGCTCCAAATTAGTAGATACGCAGTATTTT. Amino acid sequence: CASSSKLVDTQYF. The chain is built from TRBV7-3 and TRBJ2-3, with unresolved D. This CDR3 spans 13 amino acids. Germline V gene sequence: CDR1 SGHTA, CDR2 FQGTGA. The V and J ends lost 4 bases and 5 bases respectively, with 10 bases between them.

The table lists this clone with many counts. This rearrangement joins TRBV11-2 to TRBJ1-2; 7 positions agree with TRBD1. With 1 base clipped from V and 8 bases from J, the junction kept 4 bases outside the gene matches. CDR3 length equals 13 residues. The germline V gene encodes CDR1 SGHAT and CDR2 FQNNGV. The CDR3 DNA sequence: TGTGCCAGCAGCTTAGGGCAGGGGGTCGGCTACACCTTC. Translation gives CASSLGQGVGYTF.

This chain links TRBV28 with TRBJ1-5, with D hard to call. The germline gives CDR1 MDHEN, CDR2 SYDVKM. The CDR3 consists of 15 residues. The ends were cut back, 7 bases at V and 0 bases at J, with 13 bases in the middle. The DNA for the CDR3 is TGTGCCAGCACCCTGTCCCCATATAGCAATCAGCCCCAGCATTTT. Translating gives CASTLSPYSNQPQHF. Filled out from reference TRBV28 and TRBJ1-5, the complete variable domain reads DVKVTQSSRYLVKRTGEKVFLECVQDMDHENMFWYRQDPGLGLRLIYFSYDVKMKEKGDIPEGYSVSREKKERFSLILESASTNQTSMYLCASTLSPYSNQPQHFGDGTRLSIL.